The 30 T cell receptor beta chains presented below share a single source sample, sequenced in a study of cytomegalovirus exposure and HLA in healthy donors. The PCR was carried out with 60 Vbeta primers and 13 Jbeta primers. Profiling relied on immunoSEQ multiplex PCR, and the TCRdb table lists in-frame clones only, not all of them. The sample shows roughly 150,000 clones, roughly 80% of them seen only once. Material: PBMCs. The receptor set was obtained from a male donor in good health and CMV-seropositive.

This clone has just one count. This chain links TRBV10-1 with TRBJ1-1, with D maybe TRBD1 (6 bases). Trimming pared 4 bases from V and 9 bases from J, leaving 18 bases between. CDR3 length equals 14 residues. Germline V gene data show CDR1 as WNHNN and CDR2 as SYGVQD (reference sequence). This CDR3 reads CASSANRERAKAFF. DNA for the CDR3: TGCGCCAGCAGTGCTAACAGGGAAAGGGCCAAAGCTTTCTTT.

The rearrangement uses TRBV28 and TRBJ1-5, with D maybe TRBD1 (6 bases). Germline V gene sequence: CDR1 MDHEN, CDR2 SYDVKM. V gave up 6 bases and J gave up 5 bases, with 17 bases separating them. This CDR3 has 15 amino acids. The CDR3 sequence: CASRPMGGAHQPQHF. The CDR3 nucleotides are TGTGCCAGCAGACCGATGGGGGGGGCACATCAGCCCCAGCATTTT.

This chain uses TRBV14 with TRBJ1-2, with TRBD1 matching 9 bases. This CDR3 comprises 13 residues. Germline-derived CDR1 and CDR2 are SGHDN and FVKESK. The J segment lost 7 bases and the V segment lost 4 bases, leaving 4 bases of the junction unmatched. CDR3 DNA sequence: TGTGCCAGCAGCCCGCACAGGGGGCTTGGCTACACCTTC. Amino acids: CASSPHRGLGYTF. The whole variable domain, filled in from reference TRBV14 and TRBJ1-2, reads EAGVTQFPSHSVIEKGQTVTLRCDPISGHDNLYWYRRVMGKEIKFLLHFVKESKQDESGMPNNRFLAERTGGTYSTLKVQPAELEDSGVYFCASSPHRGLGYTFGSGTRLTVV.

This clone is medium-sized in the sample. The J gene is TRBJ2-2, the V gene TRBV10-3; tentative D call: TRBD1 (6 bases). CDR3 size: 14 residues. Deletions cut 6 bases from V and 2 bases from J, with 10 bases between. CDR1 and CDR2 (germline): ENHRY, SYGVKD. CDR3 protein: CAISKDSNTGELFF. CDR3 DNA sequence: TGTGCCATCAGCAAGGACAGTAACACCGGGGAGCTGTTTTTT.

The sample holds a few counts of this clone. Mismatch with germline at one junction end may stem from a read error. The sample contains more than one DNA sequence encoding this CDR3. The V and J genes are TRBV10-3 and TRBJ2-6, with D possibly TRBD1 on 5 matching bases. The length of the CDR3 is 13 residues. Looked up from germline, CDR1 is ENHRY and CDR2 is SYGVKD. The CDR3 reads CAISVGGANGLTF. Written as DNA, the CDR3 is TGTGCCATCAGTGTGGGTGGGGCCAACGGCCTGACTTTC.

The table lists this clone with a few counts. The rearrangement links TRBV6-5 to TRBJ2-1; no clear D. Per the germline V gene, CDR1 is MNHEY and CDR2 is SVGAGI. This CDR3 comprises 14 residues. V lost 2 bases to trimming and J lost 2 bases, with 7 bases between them. In DNA, the CDR3 is TGTGCCAGCAGTTACGTGCGTCCCTACAATGAGCAGTTCTTC. Protein product: CASSYVRPYNEQFF.

The chain combines TRBV19 with TRBJ2-5; a weak D match, TRBD1 (5 bases). CDR1 is LNHDA and CDR2 is SQIVND in the germline V gene (reference sequence). V was trimmed by 4 bases and J by 5 bases, leaving 14 bases between them. The CDR3 totals 14 residues. DNA for the CDR3: TGTGCCAGTAGTACAGGGTGGGTGGGCGAGACCCAGTACTTC. Its protein is CASSTGWVGETQYF.

V is TRBV5-1 and J is TRBJ1-4; unclear D gene. Germline CDR1 and CDR2: SGHRS and YFSETQ. V lost 5 bases and J 4 bases, leaving 9 bases between the germline ends. The CDR3 runs 13 residues. The CDR3 protein is CASRLNSNEKLFF. The CDR3 DNA reads TGCGCCAGCAGACTCAATAGTAATGAAAAACTGTTTTTT.

This clone was detected only a few times. The V gene is TRBV30, the J gene TRBJ2-1; no firm D call. The CDR3 contains 14 residues. In germline, CDR1 is GTSNPN, CDR2 SVGIG (reference sequence). V dropped 4 bases and J dropped 0 bases, with 10 bases sitting between them. CDR3 loop: CAWTKQSSYNEQFF. CDR3 in DNA: TGTGCCTGGACCAAACAGAGCTCCTACAATGAGCAGTTCTTC.

The V gene is TRBV7-8, the J gene TRBJ2-5; D uncertain. This CDR3 has 15 residues. The germline V and J ends were trimmed by 1 base and 1 base, with 10 bases remaining between them. Germline-derived CDR1 and CDR2 are SGHVS and FQNEAQ. The CDR3 reads CASSLDRTAQETQYF. The CDR3 DNA reads TGTGCCAGCAGCTTAGATCGAACAGCCCAAGAGACCCAGTACTTC.

V and J are TRBV20-1 and TRBJ2-5, with D tentatively TRBD2 (6 bases). The CDR3 is 11 amino acids. Germline V CDR1 and CDR2: DFQATT, SNEGSKA (reference sequence). Trimming stripped 7 bases from V and 7 bases from J, with 13 bases between. The CDR3 region is CSVATSGTQYF. CDR3 sequence (DNA): TGCAGTGTCGCGACTAGTGGGACCCAGTACTTC.

In regard to this clone: The same CDR3 can be traced to other DNA sequences in this sample. The genes are TRBV10-3 and TRBJ2-7, with TRBD1 matching 7 bases. This CDR3 spans 14 amino acids. Germline values: CDR1 ENHRY, CDR2 SYGVKD. Trimming cost V 4 bases and J 0 bases; bases outside gene matches: 3. The CDR3 protein is CAISGRDSSYEQYF. CDR3 nucleotides: TGTGCCATCAGTGGCCGGGACAGCTCCTACGAGCAGTACTTC.

V usage is TRBV19 and J usage is TRBJ2-4; 7 bases map to TRBD2. Trimming cost V 6 bases and J 2 bases; bases outside gene matches: 10. Germline V gives CDR1 LNHDA, CDR2 SQIVND (reference sequence). CDR3 length: 16 residues. The CDR3 region is CASSQEGTTTKNIQYF. In DNA form, the CDR3 reads TGTGCCAGTAGCCAGGAGGGGACTACGACCAAAAACATTCAGTACTTC.

J is TRBJ1-2 and V is TRBV6-6; possibly TRBD1 for D (5 bases). Germline V CDR1 and CDR2: MNHNY, SVGAGI (reference sequence). CDR3 length: 11 amino acids. V gave up 6 bases and J gave up 7 bases, with 9 bases separating them. The CDR3 DNA is TGTGCCAGCAGCCAGCAGGGTGGCTACACCTTC. Amino acids: CASSQQGGYTF.

This rearrangement joins TRBV6-1 to TRBJ2-1; 9 bases fit TRBD1. The CDR3 runs to 15 residues. Germline CDR1 reads MNHNS; CDR2 reads SASEGT. V gave up 10 bases and J gave up 7 bases; unmatched junction bases: 14. The CDR3: CATPGGTGWRNEQFF. The CDR3 DNA reads as TGTGCCACCCCCGGTGGGACAGGGTGGAGGAATGAGCAGTTCTTC.

The V call is TRBV19, the J call TRBJ1-5; a weak D match, TRBD1 (6 bases). The germline V gene encodes CDR1 LNHDA and CDR2 SQIVND (reference sequence). The ends were cut back, 9 bases at V and 9 bases at J, with 18 bases in the middle. The CDR3 has 13 amino acids. This CDR3 is CASHRADFGPQHF. CDR3 nucleotide sequence: TGTGCCAGCCACAGGGCCGATTTTGGGCCCCAGCATTTT.

This clone was seen ten or more times. This sequence joins TRBV7-9 and TRBJ1-2, with D unresolved. Trimming removed 5 bases at V and 4 bases at J, with 17 bases between. Per germline, CDR1 SEHNR and CDR2 FQNEAQ (reference sequence). The CDR3 spans 15 residues. CDR3 amino acids: CASSLGVSGSYGYTF. CDR3 DNA: TGTGCCAGCAGCCTTGGGGTATCGGGGAGCTATGGCTACACCTTC.

The chain joins TRBV7-9 to TRBJ1-4; the D gene is possibly TRBD1 (5 bases). Looked up from germline, CDR1 is SEHNR and CDR2 is FQNEAQ (reference sequence). The CDR3 contains 15 residues. V lost 4 bases and J lost 8, with 17 bases in between. The CDR3 DNA reads TGTGCCAGCAGCTCCTTACCCGGGACTGCGGAAAAACTGTTTTTT. It encodes CASSSLPGTAEKLFF.

V is TRBV6-5 and J is TRBJ2-7; D is perhaps TRBD2 (5 bases). CDR1 is MNHEY, CDR2 SVGAGI, per germline. The CDR3 has 15 residues. Trimming stripped 6 bases from V and 0 bases from J, with 15 bases between. CDR3 DNA: TGTGCCAGCAGGTCGAACGGTGAGGGCTCCTACGAGCAGTACTTC. It translates to CASRSNGEGSYEQYF.

The chain carries TRBV30 and TRBJ1-5; possible D gene TRBD1, 6 bases. The CDR3 covers 16 residues. Germline V gives CDR1 GTSNPN, CDR2 SVGIG (reference sequence). Trimming took 2 bases from V and 0 from J, leaving 14 bases between them. The CDR3 DNA reads TGTGCCTGGAGTCCCCGGTGGGGACATAGCAATCAGCCCCAGCATTTT. It is translated as CAWSPRWGHSNQPQHF.

The chain couples TRBV11-2 to TRBJ1-1; no definite D call. V was cut by 1 base and J by 6 bases, with 9 bases left in between. Germline V gene lookup returns CDR1 SGHAT and CDR2 FQNNGV. The CDR3 runs to 13 residues. The CDR3 spells CASSLGPRAEAFF. CDR3 sequence (DNA): TGTGCCAGCAGCTTAGGCCCGCGGGCTGAAGCTTTCTTT.

This chain connects TRBV5-1 to TRBJ2-5; D gene ambiguous. The CDR3 has 15 amino acids. Trimming removed 0 bases from V and 2 bases from J, with 11 bases in between. Looked up from germline, CDR1 is SGHRS and CDR2 is YFSETQ. The CDR3 is CASSLAEHPQETQYF. The CDR3 DNA reads TGCGCCAGCAGCTTGGCTGAGCACCCTCAAGAGACCCAGTACTTC. Looking up the rest from reference TRBV5-1 and TRBJ2-5 gives the full variable domain: KAGVTQTPRYLIKTRGQQVTLSCSPISGHRSVSWYQQTPGQGLQFLFEYFSETQRNKGNFPGRFSGRQFSNSRSEMNVSTLELGDSALYLCASSLAEHPQETQYFGPGTRLLVL.

This clone was found a few times. The chain employs TRBV19 and TRBJ2-2, with 7 bases matching TRBD1. After removal of 3 bases from V and 1 base from J, the junction contained 5 bases not matched to a gene. The germline gives CDR1 LNHDA, CDR2 SQIVND (reference sequence). CDR3 length: 16 amino acids. The CDR3 nucleotides are TGTGCCAGTAGTATTAAGGGGGCTCTGAACACCGGGGAGCTGTTTTTT. Its protein product is CASSIKGALNTGELFF.

The gene calls are TRBV4-3 and TRBJ1-5, with D tentatively TRBD1 (5 bases). The V gene lost 2 bases and the J gene lost 5 bases, with 13 bases spanning the gap. The CDR3 runs 15 residues. Germline V gene sequence: CDR1 LGHNA, CDR2 YSLEER. CDR3: CASSQTIQGDQPQHF. The CDR3 nucleotides are TGCGCCAGCAGCCAAACCATCCAAGGGGATCAGCCCCAGCATTTT.

The genes are TRBV7-2 and TRBJ1-1; no firm D call. CDR1 and CDR2 (germline): SGHTA, FQGNSA. The ends were cut back, 5 bases at V and 3 bases at J, with 13 bases in the middle. CDR3 length: 14 amino acids. CDR3 in amino acids: CASSPGGTYTEAFF. The CDR3 DNA sequence: TGTGCCAGCAGCCCCGGCGGAACCTACACTGAAGCTTTCTTT.

This clone has more than one count but fewer than ten. The V gene is TRBV6-4, the J gene TRBJ2-7, with D possibly being TRBD1 (5 bases). In germline, CDR1 is MRHNA, CDR2 SNTAGT. V was trimmed by 4 bases and J by 6 bases, leaving 13 bases between them. This CDR3 has 13 amino acids. The CDR3 nucleotides are TGTGCCAGCAGTGCAACGACAGTGTCCGAGCAGTACTTC. The encoded protein is CASSATTVSEQYF.

The genes are TRBV27 and TRBJ2-5, with TRBD2 matching 8 bases. The CDR3 has 16 amino acids. J was trimmed by 3 bases and V by 1 base; bases with no gene match: 7. The germline gives CDR1 MNHEY, CDR2 SMNVEV (reference sequence). The chain's CDR3 is CASSLYAGGGEETQYF. The CDR3 region has the DNA TGTGCCAGCAGTTTATACGCGGGAGGTGGAGAAGAGACCCAGTACTTC.

J is TRBJ1-2 and V is TRBV30; TRBD1 agrees at 9 bases. Germline CDR1 is GTSNPN and CDR2 is SVGIG (reference sequence). The V segment lost 2 bases and the J segment 8 bases; nucleotides outside the gene matches: 9. The CDR3 consists of 14 residues. The chain's CDR3 is CAWSRPGQGMGYTF. DNA for the CDR3: TGTGCCTGGAGTCGGCCGGGACAGGGTATGGGCTACACCTTC. Full variable domain (remainder filled in from reference TRBV30 and TRBJ1-2): SQTIHQWPATLVQPVGSPLSLECTVEGTSNPNLYWYRQAAGRGLQLLFYSVGIGQISSEVPQNLSASRPQDRQFILSSKKLLLSDSGFYLCAWSRPGQGMGYTFGSGTRLTVV.

This clone has a single count. This chain links TRBV10-2 with TRBJ1-2; 11 nucleotides align to TRBD1. The germline V gene encodes CDR1 WSHSY and CDR2 SAAADI. V was pared by 0 bases and J by 4 bases, with 7 bases of the junction left unmatched. The CDR3 is made up of 17 amino acids. The CDR3 nucleotides read TGCGCCAGCAGTGAGTCGATCCGGACAGGGGGCGGCTATGGCTACACCTTC. It yields the protein CASSESIRTGGGYGYTF.

DNA for the CDR3: TGTGCCAGCAGCCCAGCGGGAGGGCCATTGGATGAGCAGTTCTTC. Translation: CASSPAGGPLDEQFF. This sequence joins TRBV5-6 and TRBJ2-1, with 10 positions matching TRBD2. CDR3 length equals 15 residues. CDR1 and CDR2 (germline): SGHDT, YYEEEE. V lost 4 bases and J lost 8; bases outside the gene matches: 9.